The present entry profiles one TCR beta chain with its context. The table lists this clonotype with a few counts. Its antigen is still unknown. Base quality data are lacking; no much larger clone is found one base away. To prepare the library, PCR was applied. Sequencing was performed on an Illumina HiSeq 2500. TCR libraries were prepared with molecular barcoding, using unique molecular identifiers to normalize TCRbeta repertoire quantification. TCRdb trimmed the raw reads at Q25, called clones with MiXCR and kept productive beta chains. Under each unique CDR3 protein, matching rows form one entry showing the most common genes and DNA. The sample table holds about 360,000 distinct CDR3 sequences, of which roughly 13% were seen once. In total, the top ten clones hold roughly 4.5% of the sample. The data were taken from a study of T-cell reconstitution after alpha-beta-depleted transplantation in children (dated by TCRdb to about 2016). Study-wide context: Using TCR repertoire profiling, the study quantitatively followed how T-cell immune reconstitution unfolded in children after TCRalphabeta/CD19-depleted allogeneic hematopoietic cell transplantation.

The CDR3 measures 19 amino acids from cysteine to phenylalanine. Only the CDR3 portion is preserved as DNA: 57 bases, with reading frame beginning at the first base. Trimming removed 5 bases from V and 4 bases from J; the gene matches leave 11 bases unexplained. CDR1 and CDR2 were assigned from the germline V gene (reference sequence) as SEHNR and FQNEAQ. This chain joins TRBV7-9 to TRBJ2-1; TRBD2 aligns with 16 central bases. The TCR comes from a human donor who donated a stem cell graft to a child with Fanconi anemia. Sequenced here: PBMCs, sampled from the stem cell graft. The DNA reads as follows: TGTGCCAGCAGCACCGCCGGGACTAGCGGGGGGGCGGGATACAATGAGCAGTTCTTC. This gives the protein CASSTAGTSGGAGYNEQFF.